The T cell receptor (beta chain) under discussion was sequenced for a study of blood T cells in healthy people across ages. Sample-barcoded 5' priming and a J-beta primer mix drove a second PCR of about 6 to 12 cycles. Each cDNA molecule, via a template-switch adaptor with 12 random nucleotides, was tagged. TCRdb re-derived calls from the 5' RACE reads in MiXCR, one entry per CDR3 protein. Among fewer than 1.5 million distinct CDR3 sequences, 42% were seen once, and the ten largest hold 7.9%. Trimming removed 0 bases from V and 5 bases from J, with 16 bases in between. The CDR3 length is 17 residues. Germline CDR1 reads MGHRA; CDR2 reads YSYEKL.

This clonotype originated in a woman aged 18-29 years in good health. The sample taken for sequencing was blood. The rearrangement uses TRBV4-1 and TRBJ2-2; no reliable D call. CDR3 bases: TGCGCCAGCAGCCAAGAATGGTCTCTGGGCCGGACCGGGGAGCTGTTTTTT. It codes for CASSQEWSLGRTGELFF.